The clone carrying this TCR beta chain has more than one count but fewer than ten. Its antigen remains unidentified. CDR1 SGHTS and CDR2 YDEGEE come from the germline V gene. The V gene end was trimmed by 3 bases and the J gene end by 4 bases; junction bases not matched to a gene: 1. The CDR3 runs 14 residues. The data derive from a study of blood T cells in healthy people across ages. At the level of the study: Template switching captured about one barcoded beta molecule per two T cells.

For the second PCR, which ran for roughly 6 to 12 cycles, a sample-barcoded 5' primer and a J-beta primer mix were used. TCRdb reprocessed the 5' RACE reads with MiXCR, giving one entry per CDR3 protein. In the table there are roughly 800,000 distinct CDR3 sequences, over 45% of which are singletons. Notes on the study in general: TCR beta diversity was tightly associated with the proportion of naive T cells.

The sequence was obtained from a man aged 25-40 years in good health. The chain uses TRBV5-8 and TRBJ2-1, with 10 bases aligning to TRBD1. Sequenced sample: blood. In DNA form, the CDR3 reads TGTGCCAGCAGCTCGGACAGGGGGTACAATGAGCAGTTCTTC. Protein: CASSSDRGYNEQFF. Supplemented by reference TRBV5-8 and TRBJ2-1, the full variable domain reads EAGVTQSPTHLIKTRGQQATLRCSPISGHTSVYWYQQALGLGLQFLLWYDEGEERNRGNFPPRFSGRQFPNYSSELNVNALELEDSALYLCASSSDRGYNEQFFGPGTRLTVL.